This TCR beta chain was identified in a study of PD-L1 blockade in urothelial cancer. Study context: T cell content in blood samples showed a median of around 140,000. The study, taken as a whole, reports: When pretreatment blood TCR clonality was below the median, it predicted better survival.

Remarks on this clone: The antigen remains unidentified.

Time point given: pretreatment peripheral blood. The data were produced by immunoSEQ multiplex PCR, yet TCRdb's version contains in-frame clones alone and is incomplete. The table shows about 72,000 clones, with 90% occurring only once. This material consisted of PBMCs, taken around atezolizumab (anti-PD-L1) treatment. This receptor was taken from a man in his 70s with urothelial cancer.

CDR3 amino acids: CASRTTGAGETQYF. CDR3 nucleotides: TGTGCCAGCCGAACGACAGGGGCTGGAGAGACCCAGTACTTC. This chain connects TRBV28 to TRBJ2-5; 8 bases match TRBD1. This CDR3 spans 14 amino acids. Germline-derived CDR1 and CDR2 are MDHEN and SYDVKM. The V segment lost 8 bases and the J segment 4 bases; nucleotides outside the gene matches: 9.